These T cell receptor beta chains were read from a single sample in a study of T cells after posttransplantation cyclophosphamide. Using immunoSEQ multiplex PCR, the repertoire was profiled, and TCRdb retains in-frame clones only, with some absent. The sample records roughly 30,000 clones, about 90% being singletons. The sequencing sample was made of naive CD4+ T cells sorted from PBMCs. These receptors came from a woman aged 60-70 years in good health, CMV-negative, and a related stem cell transplant donor. CDR3s include the opening cysteine and the closing phenylalanine or tryptophan. A D gene is named only where the DNA matches it firmly. Some rows have no size entry. The others give once, few or many, or a class for an expanded clone.

D	V	size	J	DNA	CDR3
.	TRBV27	.	TRBJ2-7	TGTGCCAGCAGTGAACAGGGCCACGAGCAGTACTTC	CASSEQGHEQYF
TRBD1	TRBV30	.	TRBJ1-6	TGTGCCTGGAGTGTACGTGGGACAGCGAATTCACCCCTCCACTTT	CAWSVRGTANSPLHF
TRBD2	TRBV30	once	TRBJ2-3	TGTGCCAGCTACGTAGCGGGGGCCGTGGCAGATACGCAGTATTTT	CASYVAGAVADTQYF
TRBD2	TRBV6-5	.	TRBJ2-1	TGTGCCAGCATAAGAACTAGCGGGCACAATGAGCAGTTCTTC	CASIRTSGHNEQFF
.	TRBV11-2	.	TRBJ2-1	TGTGCCAGCGAGCCGGGGAGCCACAATGAGCAGTTCTTC	CASEPGSHNEQFF
TRBD2	TRBV6-1	.	TRBJ2-5	TGTGCCAGCAGTGAAAGACTAGCGGGTATAGAGACCCAGTACTTC	CASSERLAGIETQYF
.	TRBV28	.	TRBJ2-6	TGTGCCAGCAGTGGGGGGGCTTTGGGGGCCAACGTCCTGACTTTC	CASSGGALGANVLTF
TRBD2	TRBV18	.	TRBJ2-1	TGTGCCAGCTCACCAGATGGACTAGCGGGGGATGAGCAGTTCTTC	CASSPDGLAGDEQFF
TRBD1	TRBV18	.	TRBJ2-2	TGTGCCAGCTCGCTGACAGGGGGTCAGACCGGGGAGCTGTTTTTT	CASSLTGGQTGELFF
TRBD1	TRBV11-1	.	TRBJ2-2	TGTGCCAGCAGCTTGGTGACAGGGCTCAGCGGGGAGCTGTTTTTT	CASSLVTGLSGELFF
.	TRBV7-3	.	TRBJ2-2	TGTGCCAGCTGCGCTCAGGCAGACACCGGGGAGCTGTTTTTT	CASCAQADTGELFF
.	TRBV7-9	once	TRBJ1-4	TGTGCCAGCAGCTTATTAAATGAAAAACTGTTTTTT	CASSLLNEKLFF
.	TRBV10-3	.	TRBJ2-2	TGTGCCATCAGTGAGACAGGGAACACCGGGGAGCTGTTTTTT	CAISETGNTGELFF
.	TRBV7-2	.	TRBJ2-7	TGTGCCAGCAGCTTCATTCGCCGGGACGAGCAGTACTTC	CASSFIRRDEQYF
.	TRBV9	.	TRBJ2-2	TGTGCCAGCAGCCCGAGGCGAGAGTCCGGGGAGCTGTTTTTT	CASSPRRESGELFF
TRBD1	TRBV30	.	TRBJ2-3	TGTGCCTGGCAGGGGGGCACAGATACGCAGTATTTT	CAWQGGTDTQYF
TRBD2	TRBV5-4	.	TRBJ2-7	TGTGCCAGCAGCTACCCCGGGACTAGCGGCGAGCAGTACTTC	CASSYPGTSGEQYF
.	TRBV10-1	once	TRBJ1-6	TGCGCCAGCAGTGGAGGCAATTCACCCCTCCACTTT	CASSGGNSPLHF
TRBD1	TRBV6-5	.	TRBJ1-2	TGTGCCAGCAGTTCCCCCGGGACAGGGGGAAAGGGCTACACCTTC	CASSSPGTGGKGYTF
.	TRBV5-1	once	TRBJ1-2	TGCGCCAGCAGCTTGGCCGGGGGGGCGGAAGGCTACACCTTC	CASSLAGGAEGYTF
TRBD1	TRBV11-2	.	TRBJ1-4	TGTGCCAGCAGCTTGGGACAGATCGATGAAAAACTGTTTTTT	CASSLGQIDEKLFF
.	TRBV19	.	TRBJ1-1	TGTGCCAGTAGTATAGCCCCGGCACGAGGCCTGAACACTGAAGCTTTCTTT	CASSIAPARGLNTEAFF
TRBD2	TRBV7-8	.	TRBJ2-7	TGTGCCAGCAGCTTAGTTATGGCTAGCGGGAGTTACGAGCAGTACTTC	CASSLVMASGSYEQYF
.	TRBV4-1	.	TRBJ2-7	TGCGCCAGCAGCCAAGGTACGGGTACCTCCTACGAGCAGTACTTC	CASSQGTGTSYEQYF
.	TRBV5-1	.	TRBJ1-3	TGCGCCAGCAGCTGGGGGGCTGGAAACACCATATATTTT	CASSWGAGNTIYF
TRBD1	TRBV27	.	TRBJ2-1	TGTGCCAGCAGTTTTACAGGGGTGGATTCGGTGTTCTTC	CASSFTGVDSVFF
TRBD2	TRBV5-4	.	TRBJ2-2	TGTGCCAGCAGCGCCGGGACTAGCGGGAACACCGGGGAGCTGTTTTTT	CASSAGTSGNTGELFF
.	TRBV10-2	.	TRBJ2-6	TGCGCCAGCACTGGATGGACAGCTGGGGCCAACGTCCTGACTTTC	CASTGWTAGANVLTF
.	TRBV5-6	.	TRBJ1-5	TGTGCCGGCAGCCCCAGTGGGACAAATTTTAGGCCCCAGCATTTT	CAGSPSGTNFRPQHF
.	TRBV5-1	.	TRBJ2-7	TGCGCCAGCAGCTTGGTGGCACCCTACGAGCAGTACTTC	CASSLVAPYEQYF
.	TRBV5-1	.	TRBJ2-3	TGCGCCAGCAGCTTGGCGACTAGTGGGGATACGCAGTATTTT	CASSLATSGDTQYF
.	TRBV30	.	TRBJ2-7	TGTGCCTGGAGTTTAAATTCCTACGAGCAGTACTTC	CAWSLNSYEQYF
TRBD1	TRBV5-4	.	TRBJ1-5	TGTGCCAGCAGCTTGGACGGGACAGGCAATCAGCCCCAGCATTTT	CASSLDGTGNQPQHF
TRBD1	TRBV5-3	.	TRBJ1-1	TGTGCCCCGCCCCACAGGGGGCTCACTGAAGCTTTCTTT	CAPPHRGLTEAFF
TRBD2	TRBV5-6	once	TRBJ2-1	TGTGCCAGCAGCACCGGGGCTAGCGGGTACACTGAGCAGTTCTTC	CASSTGASGYTEQFF
.	TRBV7-9	.	TRBJ1-5	TGTGCCAGCAGCTTTGACACAATGAATCAGCCCCAGCATTTT	CASSFDTMNQPQHF
.	TRBV27	few	TRBJ1-3	TGTGCCAGCAGTTCCCTCGGGACTGGCGGAAACACCATATATTTT	CASSSLGTGGNTIYF
TRBD2	TRBV10-1	.	TRBJ2-7	TGCGCCAGCAGACCGGGACTAGCGACTAATACCTACGAGCAGTACTTC	CASRPGLATNTYEQYF
.	TRBV7-9	.	TRBJ2-7	TGTGCCAGCAGAGTGGGGGAGGACGAGCAGTACTTC	CASRVGEDEQYF
.	TRBV5-6	.	TRBJ2-1	TGTGCCAGCAGGCAGACAGCGAGCTCCTACAATGAGCAGTTCTTC	CASRQTASSYNEQFF
.	TRBV9	.	TRBJ2-3	TGTGCCAGCAGCAAACTAGCACAGATAGATACGCAGTATTTT	CASSKLAQIDTQYF
.	TRBV13	.	TRBJ1-3	TGTGCCAGCAGCTTAGGAGGGGGAGGAAACACCATATATTTT	CASSLGGGGNTIYF
TRBD1	TRBV18	few	TRBJ1-1	TGTGCCAGCTCACCATCACCGGACAGGGGGAACACTGAAGCTTTCTTT	CASSPSPDRGNTEAFF
.	TRBV5-1	.	TRBJ1-4	TGCGCCAGCAGCTCACCAGGGAATGAAAAACTGTTTTTT	CASSSPGNEKLFF
.	TRBV5-1	.	TRBJ2-1	TGCGCCAGCAGCTTGGGGGGGGAGCTGTCCAATGAGCAGTTCTTC	CASSLGGELSNEQFF
.	TRBV5-1	.	TRBJ2-7	TGCGCCAGCAGCCCGGGGGCGGCGGGGGACCCGGAGCAGTACTTC	CASSPGAAGDPEQYF
.	TRBV6-5	.	TRBJ1-2	TGTGCCAGCAGTTACTCTCCCAGGCAGAACTATGGCTACACCTTC	CASSYSPRQNYGYTF
TRBD1	TRBV4-3	.	TRBJ1-1	TGCGCCAGCAGACGAGGGGGCATGAACACTGAAGCTTTCTTT	CASRRGGMNTEAFF
.	TRBV19	.	TRBJ1-3	TGTGCCAGTAAAAGGGCCCCGCAGGGCTCTGGAAACACCATATATTTT	CASKRAPQGSGNTIYF
TRBD1	TRBV9	.	TRBJ1-4	TGTGCCAGCAGTAGACAGGGGGGAAGTGAAAAACTGTTTTTT	CASSRQGGSEKLFF
.	TRBV6-5	.	TRBJ2-7	TGTGCCAGCAGTTACGCTCCGGGACTGCTGAACGAGCAGTACTTC	CASSYAPGLLNEQYF
.	TRBV28	.	TRBJ2-5	TGTGCCAGCAGCTCGGAGACCCAGTACTTC	CASSSETQYF
TRBD1	TRBV15	.	TRBJ1-2	TGTGCCACCAGCAGAGACCTATCGACAGGGGGTGGCTACACCTTC	CATSRDLSTGGGYTF
TRBD1	TRBV7-8	.	TRBJ1-1	TGTGCCAGCAGCCCGGGGACAGGGTGGTACACTGAAGCTTTCTTT	CASSPGTGWYTEAFF